Each of the 28 T cell receptor beta chains below was sequenced from the same sample in a study of response to subunit inactivated influenza vaccine. TCRdb recomputed calls from the RT-PCR reads with MiXCR, one row per CDR3 protein. The repertoire holds 450,000 to 500,000 distinct CDR3 sequences, with approximately 11% as singletons. The material was PBMCs from blood, obtained roughly 48 days after vaccination. These receptors originate from a man aged 50-60 years who received an inactivated influenza vaccine.

Only a few counts were recorded for this clonotype. The chain uses TRBV20-1 and TRBJ1-1; D uncertain. CDR1 is DFQATT, CDR2 SNEGSKA, per germline (reference sequence). The CDR3 consists of 12 residues. The V end was cut by 5 bases, the J end by 0 bases, with 7 bases between. The CDR3 sequence is CSAGQMNTEAFF. The CDR3 DNA sequence: TGCAGTGCTGGTCAGATGAACACTGAAGCTTTCTTT.

J is TRBJ2-7 and V is TRBV20-1; 7 nucleotides agree with TRBD1. The J segment lost 6 bases and the V segment lost 2 bases, leaving 10 bases of the junction unmatched. Germline lookup yields CDR1 DFQATT and CDR2 SNEGSKA (reference sequence). This CDR3 has 14 amino acids. This CDR3 reads CSARSPRGRVEQYF. The CDR3 DNA reads TGCAGTGCTAGATCACCAAGGGGGCGTGTCGAGCAGTACTTC.

This clonotype occurred a few times. The V and J genes are TRBV29-1 and TRBJ2-2; D is perhaps TRBD2 (6 bases). Germline values: CDR1 SQVTM, CDR2 ANQGSEA. V was shortened by 7 bases and J by 4 bases, with 13 bases between the two germline ends. There are 13 residues in the CDR3. The CDR3 DNA reads as TGCAGCGGAGGAGGGCCCATCACCGGGGAGCTGTTTTTT. This sequence encodes CSGGGPITGELFF.

The genes are TRBV12-3 or TRBV12-4 and TRBJ2-3; D gene uncertain. V lost 2 bases and J 2 bases, leaving 8 bases between the germline ends. The CDR3 is made up of 14 amino acids. In DNA, the CDR3 is TGTGCCAGCAGTTTAATGGGTCCCACAGATACGCAGTATTTT. Amino acids: CASSLMGPTDTQYF.

This clonotype was picked up many times. The chain uses TRBV7-9 and TRBJ2-2; a possible D gene is TRBD1 (5 bases). The CDR3 totals 16 residues. CDR1 is SEHNR and CDR2 is FQNEAQ in the germline V gene (reference sequence). V gave up 5 bases and J gave up 1 base, with 14 bases separating them. CDR3 nucleotides: TGTGCCAGCAGCCACGTCAGGGCCTTGAACACCGGGGAGCTGTTTTTT. Translating it yields CASSHVRALNTGELFF.

This clonotype was seen a handful of times. The rearrangement joins TRBV20-1 to TRBJ1-1; TRBD1 might be the D (5 bases). The V gene's germline CDR1 is DFQATT and CDR2 SNEGSKA (reference sequence). The CDR3 runs 13 residues. Here the CDR3 reads CRPSGEGDTEAFF. The CDR3 nucleotides are TGCAGACCGTCCGGGGAAGGGGACACTGAAGCTTTCTTT.

This clonotype was counted many times. Germline is not matched at one junction end, which may reflect a read error. This chain connects TRBV4-2 to TRBJ1-1; no clear D. The V gene's germline CDR1 is LGHNA and CDR2 YNFKEQ. The CDR3 consists of 13 residues. The CDR3 DNA sequence: TGTGCCAGCAGCCAAGTTTCTGAGGCTGATGCTTTCTTT. Protein sequence: CASSQVSEADAFF.

The chain couples TRBV29-1 to TRBJ1-2; 10 bases line up with TRBD1. Germline V gene sequence: CDR1 SQVTM, CDR2 ANQGSEA. The CDR3 length is 13 residues. The J segment lost 6 bases and the V segment lost 4 bases, leaving 5 bases of the junction unmatched. The CDR3 sequence: CSVGGQGRNGYTF. CDR3 DNA: TGCAGCGTTGGGGGACAGGGGCGAAATGGCTACACCTTC.

This sequence joins TRBV10-3 and TRBJ2-3; D unclear. CDR3 length: 11 residues. Germline CDR1 is ENHRY and CDR2 is SYGVKD. The ends were cut back, 10 bases at V and 1 base at J, with 6 bases in the middle. Here the CDR3 DNA reads TGTGCCACTTTGGGCACAGATACGCAGTATTTT. It specifies CATLGTDTQYF.

This clonotype was detected a few times. The V gene is TRBV9, the J gene TRBJ2-5; D might be TRBD1 (6 bases). V shed 2 bases and J shed 5 bases, with 10 bases lying between them. The CDR3 sequence is 13 residues long. Germline V gene lookup returns CDR1 SGDLS and CDR2 YYNGEE. CDR3 sequence (DNA): TGTGCCAGCAGCGTCCGGGGACACGAGACCCAGTACTTC. Translated, it gives CASSVRGHETQYF.

Only one count was recorded for this clonotype. The rearrangement links TRBV7-8 to TRBJ2-7, with D perhaps matching TRBD1 (5 bases). CDR1 and CDR2 (germline): SGHVS, FQNEAQ. The length of the CDR3 is 15 residues. Trimming removed 2 bases from V and 2 bases from J, with 13 bases in between. For the CDR3, the DNA is TGTGCCAGCAGCTTAACGAGACAGAAGCCCTACGAGCAGTACTTC. Protein sequence: CASSLTRQKPYEQYF.

This chain connects TRBV2 to TRBJ2-7; D gene uncertain. With 7 bases removed from V and 2 bases from J, the gap between germline ends came to 6 bases. The CDR3 length is 11 residues. The germline gives CDR1 SNHLY, CDR2 FYNNEI. DNA for the CDR3: TGTGCCAGCACAGGAGCCTACGAGCAGTACTTC. The encoded protein is CASTGAYEQYF.

This chain uses TRBV18 with TRBJ1-2; the D gene is possibly TRBD1 (5 bases). V was trimmed by 2 bases and J by 7 bases, leaving 11 bases between them. CDR1 is KGHSH and CDR2 is LQKENI in the germline V gene. The CDR3 contains 13 residues. The CDR3 loop is CASSPEGFSGYTF. CDR3 nucleotide sequence: TGTGCCAGCTCACCAGAGGGGTTCTCTGGCTACACCTTC.

There are a few counts of this clonotype. The chain couples TRBV7-7 to TRBJ2-2; D remains ambiguous. CDR1 SSHAT and CDR2 FNYEAQ come from the germline V gene (reference sequence). There are 13 residues in the CDR3. V dropped 5 bases and J dropped 5 bases, with 9 bases sitting between them. The CDR3 protein is CASSKPGTGELFF. As DNA, the CDR3 is TGTGCCAGCAGCAAACCTGGAACCGGGGAGCTGTTTTTT.

A few counts support this clonotype. The chain has TRBV2 and TRBJ2-5, with a weak D call TRBD1 (5 bases). V was cut by 7 bases and J by 0 bases, with 12 bases left in between. This CDR3 is built from 14 residues. Germline loops: CDR1 SNHLY, CDR2 FYNNEI. CDR3 bases: TGTGCCAGCACCCTAGACAGAAACCAAGAGACCCAGTACTTC. Amino acid sequence: CASTLDRNQETQYF.

DNA for the CDR3: TGTGCCAGCAGTCCCGCACCGGGAGGCGATGAGCAGTTCTTC. Residues: CASSPAPGGDEQFF. V is TRBV12-3 or TRBV12-4 and J is TRBJ2-1, with 7 bases matching TRBD2. This CDR3 has 14 amino acids. The ends lost 5 bases at V and 8 bases at J; junction bases unmatched: 9.

This clonotype was picked up many times. The rearrangement uses TRBV6-5 and TRBJ2-1; 11 bases map to TRBD2. Trimming took 5 bases from V and 6 from J; bases not matched to a gene: 6. This CDR3 has 15 amino acids. Germline V lookup: CDR1 MNHEY, CDR2 SVGAGI. Here the CDR3 reads CASSTSGGFGNEQFF. The CDR3 bases are TGTGCCAGCAGTACTAGCGGGGGTTTCGGCAATGAGCAGTTCTTC.

The rearrangement joins TRBV7-8 to TRBJ2-3, with D tentatively TRBD2 (6 bases). CDR3 length equals 16 residues. The germline gives CDR1 SGHVS, CDR2 FQNEAQ. Trimming took off 1 base at V and 0 bases at J, with 11 bases between the two ends. CDR3 sequence reads: CASSLDFSGSTDTQYF. The CDR3 DNA sequence: TGTGCCAGCAGCTTAGATTTTAGCGGAAGCACAGATACGCAGTATTTT.

The chain is built from TRBV2 and TRBJ2-1; the D gene is possibly TRBD2 (6 bases). The V gene's germline CDR1 is SNHLY and CDR2 FYNNEI. The CDR3 totals 13 residues. The V and J ends lost 8 bases and 4 bases respectively, with 12 bases between them. CDR3 region: CASGPAGYNEQFF. CDR3 DNA: TGTGCCAGCGGACCGGCGGGGTACAATGAGCAGTTCTTC.

The chain has TRBV5-6 and TRBJ2-5, with D perhaps matching TRBD1 (6 bases). Germline V CDR1 and CDR2: SGHDT, YYEEEE. This CDR3 comprises 15 residues. Trimming took 4 bases from V and 6 from J, leaving 19 bases between them. The CDR3 protein is CASSQAMAGTKTQYF. The CDR3 region has the DNA TGTGCCAGCAGCCAAGCGATGGCAGGGACAAAGACCCAGTACTTC.

This sequence joins TRBV7-2 and TRBJ2-3, with unresolved D. Germline V gives CDR1 SGHTA, CDR2 FQGNSA. Between the trimmed V and J ends, which lost 7 bases and 6 bases, there was a span of 14 bases. The CDR3 sequence is 13 residues long. The CDR3 DNA sequence: TGTGCCAGCACCTTTACCCCACCCGATACGCAGTATTTT. It specifies CASTFTPPDTQYF.

This clonotype was picked up a small number of times. The chain employs TRBV5-1 and TRBJ2-6; no definite D call. Germline assignment: CDR1 SGHRS and CDR2 YFSETQ. Trimming left V 2 bases short and J 1 base short, with 10 bases between. The CDR3 covers 16 residues. CDR3 sequence reads: CASSFGRRSGANVLTF. The CDR3 coding sequence is TGCGCCAGCAGCTTTGGCCGACGTTCTGGGGCCAACGTCCTGACTTTC.

The V and J genes are TRBV7-9 and TRBJ2-1, with D hard to call. Looked up from germline, CDR1 is SEHNR and CDR2 is FQNEAQ (reference sequence). The CDR3 length is 14 residues. The V end was cut by 3 bases, the J end by 5 bases, with 11 bases between. The CDR3 loop reads CASSFGRLNNEQFF. The DNA for the CDR3 is TGTGCCAGCAGCTTCGGGCGGTTAAACAATGAGCAGTTCTTC.

The chain couples TRBV7-2 to TRBJ2-1, with D possibly being TRBD1 (5 bases). Trimming removed 1 base at V and 6 bases at J, with 10 bases between. CDR1 SGHTA and CDR2 FQGNSA come from the germline V gene. This CDR3 has 14 amino acids. The CDR3 protein is CASSLGAQGNEQFF. Here the CDR3 DNA reads TGTGCCAGCAGCTTAGGGGCCCAGGGCAATGAGCAGTTCTTC.

V and J are TRBV29-1 and TRBJ1-1; the D gene is possibly TRBD1 (5 bases). Deletions cut 5 bases from V and 3 bases from J, with 19 bases between. The CDR3 totals 15 residues. Germline V gene data show CDR1 as SQVTM and CDR2 as ANQGSEA. The CDR3 DNA sequence: TGCAGCGTTTTGATTAGATATTGGGACGACACTGAAGCTTTCTTT. It yields the protein CSVLIRYWDDTEAFF.

V is TRBV7-2 and J is TRBJ2-2; TRBD2 aligns across 9 bases. This CDR3 spans 16 amino acids. Germline CDR1 is SGHTA and CDR2 is FQGNSA. With V trimmed by 0 bases and J by 6 bases, 5 bases remained unmatched. CDR3 bases: TGTGCCAGCAGCTTAGCGCCTGGCGGGGGGGCCGGGGAGCTGTTTTTT. Translated, it gives CASSLAPGGGAGELFF. The full variable domain, in which reference TRBV7-2 and TRBJ2-2 provide the parts outside the CDR3, is GAGVSQSPSNKVTEKGKDVELRCDPISGHTALYWYRQSLGQGLEFLIYFQGNSAPDKSGLPSDRFSAERTGGSVSTLTIQRTQQEDSAVYLCASSLAPGGGAGELFFGEGSRLTVL.

This clonotype was seen ten or more times. V is TRBV5-6 and J is TRBJ2-2; 8 nucleotides match TRBD2. The CDR3 is made up of 16 amino acids. The junction had 7 bases not matched to a gene; V was cut back by 6 bases and J by 0 bases. Germline-derived CDR1 and CDR2 are SGHDT and YYEEEE. The CDR3 coding sequence is TGTGCCAGCACCAGACGGGGACTAGCGAACACCGGGGAGCTGTTTTTT. It encodes CASTRRGLANTGELFF.

V usage is TRBV4-1 and J usage is TRBJ2-7, with 9 bases aligning to TRBD1. This CDR3 comprises 15 residues. Germline V gene lookup returns CDR1 MGHRA and CDR2 YSYEKL. Trimming cost V 4 bases and J 3 bases; bases outside gene matches: 7. The CDR3 nucleotides are TGCGCCAGCAGCCTCCGACGGGGACAGGGCTACGAGCAGTACTTC. This translates into CASSLRRGQGYEQYF.